The 25 T cell receptor beta chains below come from one sample, sequenced in a study of blood T cell repertoires in COVID-19. Generated by immunoSEQ multiplex PCR, the TCRdb table keeps only in-frame clones and is missing some. The sample shows roughly 230,000 clones, around 83% of them seen only once. Sequencing was done on a sample of peripheral blood. These receptor sequences come from a woman aged 45-60 years with acute or convalescent COVID-19.

This clone was picked up one time. This chain joins TRBV11-3 and TRBJ2-5; 8 positions match TRBD1. The V and J ends lost 5 bases and 5 bases, in that order; junction bases with no gene match: 16. Germline assignment: CDR1 SGHNT and CDR2 YENEEA. The CDR3 spans 17 residues. This CDR3 is CASSQATETGAEETQYF. As DNA, the CDR3 is TGTGCCAGCAGCCAAGCCACCGAGACAGGGGCAGAGGAGACCCAGTACTTC.

The chain combines TRBV27 with TRBJ1-6; D gene uncertain. The CDR3 sequence is 20 residues long. The V gene lost 4 bases and the J gene lost 4 bases, with 26 bases spanning the gap. Germline loops: CDR1 MNHEY, CDR2 SMNVEV (reference sequence). This chain's CDR3 is CASSSRLPGPKIAYNSPLHF. The CDR3 region has the DNA TGTGCCAGCAGTTCCCGATTACCGGGTCCCAAGATTGCGTATAATTCACCCCTCCACTTT.

This clone was observed a handful of times. J is TRBJ2-1 and V is TRBV6-5; maybe TRBD1 (5 bases). Trimming took off 6 bases at V and 6 bases at J, with 12 bases between the two ends. From germline, CDR1 is MNHEY and CDR2 SVGAGI. CDR3 length equals 13 residues. The CDR3 loop reads CASRRIDSNEQFF. The CDR3 DNA is TGTGCCAGCAGGCGGATCGACAGCAATGAGCAGTTCTTC.

The chain recombines TRBV11-2 with TRBJ1-1, with TRBD1 matching 10 bases. CDR1 is SGHAT, CDR2 FQNNGV, per germline. This CDR3 spans 15 amino acids. Trimming took 2 bases from V and 5 from J; bases not matched to a gene: 5. As DNA, the CDR3 is TGTGCCAGCAGCTTAAGTGGGACAGGGGAGACTGAAGCTTTCTTT. This encodes CASSLSGTGETEAFF.

The chain uses TRBV7-9 and TRBJ1-4; D unclear. Germline lookup yields CDR1 SEHNR and CDR2 FQNEAQ (reference sequence). This CDR3 is built from 16 residues. V was shortened by 1 base and J by 8 bases, with 17 bases between the two germline ends. In nucleotides, the CDR3 is TGTGCCAGCAGCTTAGTGATGCCCGGAGGTGCAGAAAAACTGTTTTTT. Translating it yields CASSLVMPGGAEKLFF.

The gene calls are TRBV6-1 and TRBJ1-2; tentatively, D is TRBD1 (5 bases). There are 15 residues in the CDR3. Trimming left V 2 bases short and J 1 base short, with 11 bases between. The germline V gene encodes CDR1 MNHNS and CDR2 SASEGT. CDR3 sequence: CASSEISTDNYGYTF. CDR3 in DNA: TGTGCCAGCAGTGAAATTTCGACAGATAACTATGGCTACACCTTC.

The CDR3 protein is CATSKLLAGGYNEQFF. The CDR3 coding sequence is TGTGCCACCAGCAAACTCCTAGCGGGGGGCTACAATGAGCAGTTCTTC. The V and J genes are TRBV15 and TRBJ2-1; 11 positions match TRBD2. Per the germline V gene, CDR1 is LNHNV and CDR2 is YYDKDF (reference sequence). The CDR3 is 16 amino acids. V shed 4 bases, J shed 3 bases, and the junction held 5 bases outside the gene matches.

This clone has just a few counts. The V gene is TRBV12-5, the J gene TRBJ2-6; 7 bases are shared with TRBD1. Germline assignment: CDR1 LGHNT and CDR2 FRNRAP. The V and J ends lost 5 bases and 3 bases, in that order; junction bases with no gene match: 4. The CDR3 runs 15 residues. CDR3 sequence reads: CASGHDRVGANVLTF. The CDR3 region has the DNA TGTGCTAGTGGTCACGACAGGGTTGGGGCCAACGTCCTGACTTTC.

The chain links TRBV15 to TRBJ1-5; tentative D call: TRBD1 (6 bases). CDR1 is LNHNV and CDR2 is YYDKDF in the germline V gene (reference sequence). The CDR3 is 15 amino acids. V lost 0 bases and J lost 7, with 13 bases in between. The CDR3 sequence is CATSRDPTGYQPQHF. The CDR3, as DNA: TGTGCCACCAGCAGAGACCCAACAGGGTACCAGCCCCAGCATTTT.

This clone was observed once. The chain joins TRBV28 to TRBJ1-4; TRBD1 is a possible D gene (5 bases). This CDR3 is 14 amino acids long. Germline V gene data show CDR1 as MDHEN and CDR2 as SYDVKM. Trimming took off 2 bases at V and 6 bases at J, with 10 bases between the two ends. CDR3 region: CASSLEGEDEKLFF. The CDR3 bases are TGTGCCAGCAGTTTAGAAGGGGAGGATGAAAAACTGTTTTTT.

The chain employs TRBV4-3 and TRBJ1-2; D not certain. This CDR3 spans 16 amino acids. The germline V gene encodes CDR1 LGHNA and CDR2 YSLEER. The V and J ends lost 0 bases and 8 bases respectively, with 19 bases between them. CDR3 DNA: TGCGCCAGCAGCCAAGACCGAGGAACAATCACCGGAGGCTACACCTTC. Translated: CASSQDRGTITGGYTF.

This rearrangement joins TRBV7-9 to TRBJ2-3; 13 positions match TRBD2. The V segment lost 5 bases and the J segment 4 bases; nucleotides outside the gene matches: 9. The germline CDR1 and CDR2 sequences are SEHNR and FQNEAQ (reference sequence). The CDR3 is 17 amino acids. CDR3 coding DNA: TGTGCCAGCAGCCGGACTAGCGGGGGCCGAGGGGCAGATACGCAGTATTTT. Protein product: CASSRTSGGRGADTQYF.

A word on this clone: Other DNA sequences from this sample encode an identical CDR3 as well. The gene calls are TRBV5-1 and TRBJ2-3; 8 nucleotides match TRBD1. Per the germline V gene, CDR1 is SGHRS and CDR2 is YFSETQ. J gave up 1 base and V 0 bases, and 1 base lay outside the gene matches. This CDR3 contains 15 residues. Here the CDR3 DNA reads TGCGCCAGCAGCTTGGAGGGACAGGGCACAGATACGCAGTATTTT. Encoded protein: CASSLEGQGTDTQYF.

This chain connects TRBV28 to TRBJ1-6; unclear D gene. The length of the CDR3 is 17 residues. The V gene lost 2 bases and the J gene lost 2 bases, with 13 bases spanning the gap. Looked up from germline, CDR1 is MDHEN and CDR2 is SYDVKM. DNA for the CDR3: TGTGCCAGCAGTTTAAACGACGAGGGAACCTATAATTCACCCCTCCACTTT. It translates to CASSLNDEGTYNSPLHF.

The CDR3 loop is CASASSDQPQHF. CDR3 DNA: TGTGCCAGCGCCTCATCGGATCAGCCCCAGCATTTT. The chain recombines TRBV2 with TRBJ1-5, with no clear D. V was clipped by 8 bases and J by 5 bases, with 10 bases between them. This CDR3 region has 12 residues. Germline V gene sequence: CDR1 SNHLY, CDR2 FYNNEI.

V usage is TRBV7-3 and J usage is TRBJ2-7; possibly TRBD1 for D (5 bases). Germline-derived CDR1 and CDR2 are SGHTA and FQGTGA. The CDR3 extends over 14 amino acids. Trimming left V 6 bases short and J 0 bases short, with 12 bases between. The DNA of the CDR3 is TGTGCCAGCAGTCCGACAGTGACCTCCTACGAGCAGTACTTC. It yields the protein CASSPTVTSYEQYF. The full variable domain, in which reference TRBV7-3 and TRBJ2-7 provide the parts outside the CDR3, is GAGVSQTPSNKVTEKGKYVELRCDPISGHTALYWYRQSLGQGPEFLIYFQGTGAADDSGLPNDRFFAVRPEGSVSTLKIQRTERGDSAVYLCASSPTVTSYEQYFGPGTRLTVT.

The CDR3 is CASHPLRSSYNEQFF. The CDR3, as DNA: TGTGCCAGCCACCCGTTACGGTCCTCCTACAATGAGCAGTTCTTC. The gene calls are TRBV6-5 and TRBJ2-1; D is uncertain. Per the germline V gene, CDR1 is MNHEY and CDR2 is SVGAGI. This CDR3 is 15 amino acids long. Trimming shortened V by 8 bases and J by 0 bases, and 14 bases separated the two germline ends.

Only one count was recorded for this clone. This rearrangement joins TRBV19 to TRBJ1-2; possible D gene TRBD1, 5 bases. Per germline, CDR1 LNHDA and CDR2 SQIVND (reference sequence). This CDR3 region has 13 residues. The V end lost 3 bases, the J end lost 6 bases, and 11 bases lay between the germline ends. The DNA for the CDR3 is TGTGCCAGTAGTATCGTGGGGCGAAATGGCTACACCTTC. As protein: CASSIVGRNGYTF.

The CDR3 loop reads CASSLSLGGVNEKLFF. The CDR3 region has the DNA TGTGCCAGCAGCTTATCTTTAGGGGGGGTTAATGAAAAACTGTTTTTT. V usage is TRBV7-2 and J usage is TRBJ1-4; tentative D call: TRBD1 (6 bases). CDR3 size: 16 residues. CDR1 SGHTA and CDR2 FQGNSA come from the germline V gene. The ends were cut back, 2 bases at V and 4 bases at J, with 14 bases in the middle.

V usage is TRBV5-6 and J usage is TRBJ1-4; D is undetermined. Trimming cost V 4 bases and J 7 bases, with 5 bases left between them. The V gene's germline CDR1 is SGHDT and CDR2 YYEEEE. CDR3 length: 11 residues. The CDR3 DNA is TGTGCCAGCAGCCGGGGTGAAAAACTGTTTTTT. This gives the protein CASSRGEKLFF.

The chain links TRBV19 to TRBJ2-6; 7 positions match TRBD1. The CDR3 contains 18 residues. With V trimmed by 3 bases and J by 0 bases, 8 bases remained unmatched. In germline, CDR1 is LNHDA, CDR2 SQIVND (reference sequence). The CDR3 sequence is CASSMGQTSSSGANVLTF. DNA of the CDR3: TGTGCCAGTAGTATGGGACAGACTTCCTCCTCTGGGGCCAACGTCCTGACTTTC.

This clone appeared many times. The rearrangement uses TRBV27 and TRBJ2-5, with 7 nucleotides matching TRBD1. Germline V CDR1 and CDR2: MNHEY, SMNVEV (reference sequence). CDR3 length: 14 residues. The J segment lost 1 base and the V segment lost 6 bases, leaving 5 bases of the junction unmatched. The CDR3 DNA sequence: TGTGCCAGCAGCGAGGGGGCACCCCAAGAGACCCAGTACTTC. It encodes CASSEGAPQETQYF.

V and J are TRBV12-3 or TRBV12-4 and TRBJ2-5, with D possibly TRBD1 on 5 matching bases. This CDR3 contains 11 residues. Trimming pared 5 bases from V and 11 bases from J, leaving 12 bases between. The CDR3 loop is CASSGQGSQYF. The CDR3, as DNA: TGTGCCAGCAGTGGTCAGGGTTCACAGTACTTC.

The V and J genes are TRBV24-1 and TRBJ2-2; 8 bases line up with TRBD2. J lost 5 bases, V lost 5 bases, and 12 bases had no gene match. The length of the CDR3 is 17 residues. Germline V CDR1 and CDR2: KGHDR, SFDVKD. Written as DNA, the CDR3 is TGTGCCACCAGTGTCCTAGCGGGCTACGGGGGAACCGGGGAGCTGTTTTTT. Translating it yields CATSVLAGYGGTGELFF.

The V call is TRBV9, the J call TRBJ2-7; 7 bases agree with TRBD2. The CDR3 spans 14 residues. The J segment lost 2 bases and the V segment lost 5 bases, leaving 7 bases of the junction unmatched. In germline, CDR1 is SGDLS, CDR2 YYNGEE. The CDR3 reads CASSRRGDAYEQYF. The CDR3 DNA sequence: TGTGCCAGCAGTAGACGGGGGGACGCCTACGAGCAGTACTTC.